The clone carrying this T cell receptor beta chain was detected only a few times. Its antigen is unknown. This CDR3 spans 15 amino acids. Deletions cut 5 bases from V and 7 bases from J, with 15 bases between. The germline gives CDR1 MNHNS, CDR2 SASEGT. The data are from a study of CD8 T cells in ankylosing spondylitis. Study-level findings and limits: Reportedly, matched ankylosing spondylitis synovial fluid was significantly enriched for disease-linked clones. It appeared that ankylosing spondylitis blood was characterized by a TCR beta motif of fewer than ten highly homologous variants. In synovial fluid and blood from reactive arthritis, some motif variants were previously reported. The authors found the disease-linked clones to be CD8+ and relatively rare in peripheral blood.

Library preparation for TCR beta used quantitative 5'-RACE with molecular barcodes. Each CDR3 protein is one row after TCRdb ran MiXCR on the 5' RACE reads. The sample has about 540,000 distinct CDR3 sequences; 10% to 15% are singletons. The sequencing input was blood, either unsorted or a sorted T cell fraction (not recorded which). This sequence originates from a male donor with ankylosing spondylitis. The chain combines TRBV6-1 with TRBJ1-6, with TRBD1 as a possible D gene (5 bases). The CDR3 sequence is CASSPSAGRNSPLHF. DNA for the CDR3: TGTGCCAGCAGTCCTTCCGCAGGGCGAAATTCACCCCTCCACTTT.